This is a list of T cell receptor beta chains from one sample in a study of blood T cell repertoires in COVID-19. Assay: immunoSEQ multiplex PCR; the TCRdb copy retains only in-frame clones and omits some. Of about 26,000 clones in the sample, approximately 87% were seen once. The sequenced sample consisted of peripheral blood. The receptors were gathered from a human donor in a cohort sampled during active COVID-19. The CDR3 runs from the conserved cysteine through the conserved F or W. The order of the fields is clone size, J gene, V gene, D gene, CDR3 protein, CDR3 DNA. A D gene is named only where the DNA matches it firmly. The listing skips clone size in some rows; elsewhere it reads once, few, many or a size class.

. TRBJ2-1 TRBV15 TRBD2 CATSRVVASGAYNEQFF TGTGCCACCAGCAGAGTGGTGGCTAGCGGGGCCTACAATGAGCAGTTCTTC
once TRBJ2-5 TRBV7-9 . CASSFLGGETQYF TGTGCCAGCAGCTTCTTGGGGGGAGAGACCCAGTACTTC
. TRBJ2-1 TRBV15 TRBD2 CATSRETSLGSYNEQFF TGTGCCACCAGCAGGGAGACTAGCCTGGGCTCCTACAATGAGCAGTTCTTC
once TRBJ1-4 TRBV6-5 TRBD1 CASGWTGANEKLFF TGTGCCAGCGGATGGACAGGAGCGAATGAAAAACTGTTTTTT
. TRBJ2-7 TRBV27 TRBD1 CASSSTGESEQYF TGTGCCAGCAGTTCCACAGGGGAGTCCGAGCAGTACTTC
. TRBJ2-5 TRBV18 . CASSPIGNAAETQYF TGTGCCAGCTCACCAATCGGAAACGCGGCCGAGACCCAGTACTTC
. TRBJ2-7 TRBV29-1 TRBD2 CSVEASGNHEQYF TGCAGCGTGGAAGCTAGCGGGAACCACGAGCAGTACTTC
. TRBJ1-4 TRBV9 TRBD1 CASSARDRGQEKLFF TGTGCCAGCAGCGCCCGGGACAGGGGCCAGGAAAAACTGTTTTTT
. TRBJ1-2 TRBV5-1 . CASSPPDRTYGYTF TGCGCCAGCAGCCCCCCGGACAGAACCTATGGCTACACCTTC
. TRBJ2-3 TRBV5-6 TRBD1 CASSATGTGYTDTQYF TGTGCCAGCAGCGCTACCGGGACAGGCTACACAGATACGCAGTATTTT
. TRBJ2-7 TRBV18 TRBD1 CASSRQGKSYEQYF TGTGCCAGCTCACGACAGGGGAAGTCCTACGAGCAGTACTTC
. TRBJ1-5 TRBV19 . CASRQGSLNQPQHF TGTGCCAGCCGCCAGGGCAGCCTCAATCAGCCCCAGCATTTT
. TRBJ1-6 TRBV14 . CASSQSGQSPLHF TGTGCCAGCAGCCAAAGTGGACAGTCACCCCTCCACTTT
. TRBJ2-1 TRBV15 . CATSRERLNEQFF TGTGCCACCAGCAGAGAGCGCCTCAATGAGCAGTTCTTC
. TRBJ2-3 TRBV9 . CASSVDFRTAGDTQYF TGTGCCAGCAGCGTAGATTTTCGGACAGCTGGAGATACGCAGTATTTT
few TRBJ1-4 TRBV6-1 TRBD1 CASTGTGGESEKLFF TGTGCCAGCACCGGAACAGGGGGAGAGTCTGAAAAACTGTTTTTT
. TRBJ2-3 TRBV18 . CASSTIREASTDTQYF TGTGCCAGCTCCACCATAAGGGAGGCATCCACAGATACGCAGTATTTT
. TRBJ2-5 TRBV20-1 . CSASVVRGETQYF TGCAGTGCTAGTGTCGTCCGGGGAGAGACCCAGTACTTC
. TRBJ2-3 TRBV6-5 . CASNPTGPLRDTQYF TGTGCCAGCAACCCTACAGGTCCTCTAAGAGATACGCAGTATTTT
. TRBJ2-3 TRBV29-1 . CSVERRTGTDTQYF TGCAGCGTTGAGCGGCGGACTGGCACAGATACGCAGTATTTT
. TRBJ2-7 TRBV28 TRBD1 CASSLGDRPYEQYF TGTGCCAGCAGTTTAGGGGACAGGCCCTACGAGCAGTACTTC
. TRBJ1-5 TRBV18 . CASSPQPTGVQPQHF TGTGCCAGCTCACCACAGCCCACGGGGGTTCAGCCCCAGCATTTT
. TRBJ2-1 TRBV7-2 TRBD2 CASRRGLAGVNEQFF TGTGCCAGCAGGCGTGGACTAGCGGGAGTCAATGAGCAGTTCTTC
. TRBJ2-2 TRBV5-1 . CASSLGQMNTGELFF TGCGCCAGCAGCTTGGGACAGATGAACACCGGGGAGCTGTTTTTT
. TRBJ1-5 TRBV3-1/TRBV3-2 TRBD1 CAPFATGENQPQHF TGTGCCCCTTTCGCGACAGGGGAAAATCAGCCCCAGCATTTT
. TRBJ2-1 TRBV7-8 TRBD1 CASSLVGQGHFNEQFF TGTGCCAGCAGCTTAGTCGGACAGGGGCATTTCAATGAGCAGTTCTTC
. TRBJ2-7 TRBV5-3 TRBD1 CARSGDRAHEQYF TGTGCCAGAAGCGGGGACAGGGCCCACGAGCAGTACTTC
once TRBJ2-5 TRBV14 TRBD2 CASSQPLSLAGRAGTQYF TGTGCCAGCAGCCAACCCCTTTCTCTAGCGGGGCGGGCCGGGACCCAGTACTTC
. TRBJ2-7 TRBV28 TRBD2 CASSLYAAGSSYEQYF TGTGCCAGCAGTTTATATGCAGCGGGGTCCTCCTACGAGCAGTACTTC
. TRBJ1-5 TRBV3-1/TRBV3-2 TRBD1 CASSPPLTGSGYQPQHF TGTGCCAGCAGCCCGCCCTTGACAGGGAGTGGGTACCAGCCCCAGCATTTT
. TRBJ2-1 TRBV6-4 TRBD2 CASSDSTSGNNEQFF TGTGCCAGCAGTGACTCGACTAGCGGGAACAATGAGCAGTTCTTC
. TRBJ1-6 TRBV2 . CASSEALPRAGGNSPLHF TGTGCCAGCAGTGAAGCGCTTCCTCGGGCAGGCGGGAATTCACCCCTCCACTTT
few TRBJ2-7 TRBV29-1 . CSVRRGYEQYF TGCAGCGTTAGACGGGGCTACGAGCAGTACTTC
. TRBJ2-4 TRBV5-6 . CASSLGGQRVNIQYF TGTGCCAGCAGCTTGGGTGGGCAAAGAGTAAACATTCAGTACTTC
. TRBJ2-7 TRBV4-3 TRBD2 CASSPQREGEQYF TGCGCCAGCAGCCCCCAAAGGGAGGGCGAGCAGTACTTC
. TRBJ2-2 TRBV4-1 TRBD1 CASSQQSAGTGNTGELFF TGCGCCAGCAGCCAACAGAGCGCCGGGACAGGGAACACCGGGGAGCTGTTTTTT
. TRBJ2-7 TRBV6-5 TRBD1 CASSIQGPTYEQYF TGTGCCAGCAGTATACAGGGGCCAACCTACGAGCAGTACTTC
. TRBJ1-5 TRBV6-6 . CASSRDGQSRQPQHF TGTGCCAGCAGTCGGGACGGACAGAGCCGCCAGCCCCAGCATTTT
. TRBJ1-4 TRBV2 TRBD1 CASIFDRESEKLFF TGTGCCAGCATATTTGACAGGGAGAGTGAAAAACTGTTTTTT
once TRBJ2-3 TRBV20-1 TRBD1 CSASEDRGLTDTQYF TGCAGTGCTAGTGAGGACAGGGGGCTAACAGATACGCAGTATTTT